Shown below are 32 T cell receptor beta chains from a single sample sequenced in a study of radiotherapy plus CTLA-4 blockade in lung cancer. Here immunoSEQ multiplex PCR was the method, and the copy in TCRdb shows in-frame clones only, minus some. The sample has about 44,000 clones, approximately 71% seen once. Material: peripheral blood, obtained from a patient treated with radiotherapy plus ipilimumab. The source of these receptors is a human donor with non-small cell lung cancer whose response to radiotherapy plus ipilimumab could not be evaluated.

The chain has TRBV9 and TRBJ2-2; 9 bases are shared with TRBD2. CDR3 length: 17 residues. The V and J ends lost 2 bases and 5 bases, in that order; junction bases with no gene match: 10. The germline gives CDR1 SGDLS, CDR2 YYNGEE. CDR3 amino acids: CASSVDRRLAGTGELFF. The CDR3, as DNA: TGTGCCAGCAGCGTGGACCGCCGGCTAGCGGGGACCGGGGAGCTGTTTTTT. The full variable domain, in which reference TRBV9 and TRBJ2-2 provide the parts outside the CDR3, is DSGVTQTPKHLITATGQRVTLRCSPRSGDLSVYWYQQSLDQGLQFLIQYYNGEERAKGNILERFSAQQFPDLHSELNLSSLELGDSALYFCASSVDRRLAGTGELFFGEGSRLTVL.

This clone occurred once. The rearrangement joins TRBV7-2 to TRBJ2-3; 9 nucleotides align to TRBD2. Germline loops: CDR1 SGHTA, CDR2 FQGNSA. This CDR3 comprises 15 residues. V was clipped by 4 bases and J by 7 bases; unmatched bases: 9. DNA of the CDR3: TGTGCCAGCAGCTATGCCGGGACTAGCATTAATACGCAGTATTTT. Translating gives CASSYAGTSINTQYF. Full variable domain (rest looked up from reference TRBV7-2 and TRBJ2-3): GAGVSQSPSNKVTEKGKDVELRCDPISGHTALYWYRQSLGQGLEFLIYFQGNSAPDKSGLPSDRFSAERTGGSVSTLTIQRTQQEDSAVYLCASSYAGTSINTQYFGPGTRLTVL.

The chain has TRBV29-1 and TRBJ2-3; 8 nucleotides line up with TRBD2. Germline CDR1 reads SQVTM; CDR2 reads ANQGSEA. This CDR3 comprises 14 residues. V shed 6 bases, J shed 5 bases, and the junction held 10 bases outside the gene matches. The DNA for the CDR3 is TGCAGCGTGGCCGGGACTAGGGGCGTAGATACGCAGTATTTT. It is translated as CSVAGTRGVDTQYF.

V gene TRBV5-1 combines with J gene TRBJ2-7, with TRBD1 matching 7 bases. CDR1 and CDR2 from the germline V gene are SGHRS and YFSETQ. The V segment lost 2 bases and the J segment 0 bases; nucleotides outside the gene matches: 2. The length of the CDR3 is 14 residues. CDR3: CASSFGTDSYEQYF. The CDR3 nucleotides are TGCGCCAGCAGCTTCGGGACAGACTCCTACGAGCAGTACTTC.

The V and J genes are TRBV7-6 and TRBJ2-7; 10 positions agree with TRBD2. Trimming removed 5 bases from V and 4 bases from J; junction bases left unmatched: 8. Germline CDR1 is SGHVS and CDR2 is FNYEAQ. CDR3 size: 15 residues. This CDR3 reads CASSPTASGSYEQYF. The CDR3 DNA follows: TGTGCCAGCAGCCCAACAGCTAGCGGGAGTTACGAGCAGTACTTC.

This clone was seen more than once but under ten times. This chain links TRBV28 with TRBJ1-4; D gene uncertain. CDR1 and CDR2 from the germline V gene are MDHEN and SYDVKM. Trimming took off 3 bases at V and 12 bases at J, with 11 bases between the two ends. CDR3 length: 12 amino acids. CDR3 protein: CASSFIHGELFF. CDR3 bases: TGTGCCAGCAGTTTTATTCACGGGGAACTGTTTTTT.

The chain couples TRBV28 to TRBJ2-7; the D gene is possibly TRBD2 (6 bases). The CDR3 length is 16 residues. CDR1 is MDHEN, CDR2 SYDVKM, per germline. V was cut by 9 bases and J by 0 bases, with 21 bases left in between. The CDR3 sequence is CASEGLPGVSSYEQYF. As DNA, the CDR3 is TGTGCCAGTGAAGGGTTACCGGGGGTTAGCTCCTACGAGCAGTACTTC. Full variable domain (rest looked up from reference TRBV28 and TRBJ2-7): DVKVTQSSRYLVKRTGEKVFLECVQDMDHENMFWYRQDPGLGLRLIYFSYDVKMKEKGDIPEGYSVSREKKERFSLILESASTNQTSMYLCASEGLPGVSSYEQYFGPGTRLTVT.

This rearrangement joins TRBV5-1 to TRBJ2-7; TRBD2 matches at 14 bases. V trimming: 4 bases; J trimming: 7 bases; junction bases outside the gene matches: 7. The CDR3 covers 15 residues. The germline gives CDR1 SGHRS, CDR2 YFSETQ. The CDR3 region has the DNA TGCGCCAGCAGCGCGGGACTAGCGGGAGTGAAAGAGCAGTACTTC. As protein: CASSAGLAGVKEQYF. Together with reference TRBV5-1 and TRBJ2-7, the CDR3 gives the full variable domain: KAGVTQTPRYLIKTRGQQVTLSCSPISGHRSVSWYQQTPGQGLQFLFEYFSETQRNKGNFPGRFSGRQFSNSRSEMNVSTLELGDSALYLCASSAGLAGVKEQYFGPGTRLTVT.

CDR3 DNA sequence: TGCGCCAGCAGCCTCGGGACAGGGGGGGGAGGAGCTTTCTTT. It translates to CASSLGTGGGGAFF. This sequence joins TRBV5-1 and TRBJ1-1, with TRBD1 matching over 11 bases. Per the germline V gene, CDR1 is SGHRS and CDR2 is YFSETQ. The CDR3 has 14 residues. The V segment lost 4 bases and the J segment 10 bases; nucleotides outside the gene matches: 9.

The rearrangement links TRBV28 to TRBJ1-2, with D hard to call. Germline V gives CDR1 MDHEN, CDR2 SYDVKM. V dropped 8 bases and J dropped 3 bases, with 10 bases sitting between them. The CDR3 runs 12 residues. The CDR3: CASGGRHYGYTF. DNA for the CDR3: TGTGCCAGCGGCGGGAGGCACTATGGCTACACCTTC.

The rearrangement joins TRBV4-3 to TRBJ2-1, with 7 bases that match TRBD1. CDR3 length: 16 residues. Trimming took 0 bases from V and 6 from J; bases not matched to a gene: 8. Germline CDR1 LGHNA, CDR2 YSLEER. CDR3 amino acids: CASSQERMAGGNEQFF. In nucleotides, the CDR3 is TGCGCCAGCAGCCAAGAAAGGATGGCAGGGGGCAATGAGCAGTTCTTC.

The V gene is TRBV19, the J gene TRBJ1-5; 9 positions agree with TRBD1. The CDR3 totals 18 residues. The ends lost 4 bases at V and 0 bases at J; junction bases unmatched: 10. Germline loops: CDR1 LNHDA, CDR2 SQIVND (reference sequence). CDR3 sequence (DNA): TGTGCCAGTAGTACAACTGACAGGGGGGTCGATAGCAATCAGCCCCAGCATTTT. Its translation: CASSTTDRGVDSNQPQHF.

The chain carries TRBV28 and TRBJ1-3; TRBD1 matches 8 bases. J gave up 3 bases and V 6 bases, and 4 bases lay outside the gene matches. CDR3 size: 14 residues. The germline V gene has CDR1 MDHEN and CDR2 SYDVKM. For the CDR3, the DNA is TGTGCCAGCAGCTCGACAGGGGTTGGAAACACCATATATTTT. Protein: CASSSTGVGNTIYF.

The CDR3 sequence: CASSLGLAGPYEQYF. The CDR3 DNA reads TGTGCCAGTAGTTTGGGACTAGCGGGGCCCTACGAGCAGTACTTC. The rearrangement links TRBV19 to TRBJ2-7; 13 bases line up with TRBD2. Losses at the gene ends were 5 bases for V and 2 bases for J; bases not matched to a gene: 3. CDR3 length: 15 residues. Germline assignment: CDR1 LNHDA and CDR2 SQIVND (reference sequence).

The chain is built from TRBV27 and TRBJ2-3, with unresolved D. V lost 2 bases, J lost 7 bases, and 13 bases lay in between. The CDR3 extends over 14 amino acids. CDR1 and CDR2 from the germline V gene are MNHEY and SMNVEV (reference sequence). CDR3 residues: CASSLQETHHTQYF. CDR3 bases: TGTGCCAGCAGTTTACAGGAAACGCATCATACGCAGTATTTT.

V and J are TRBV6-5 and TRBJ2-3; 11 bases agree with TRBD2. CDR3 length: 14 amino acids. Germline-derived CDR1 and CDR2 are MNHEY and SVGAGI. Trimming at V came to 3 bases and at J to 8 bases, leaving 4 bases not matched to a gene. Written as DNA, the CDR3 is TGTGCCAGCAGTTATTCGGGACTAGCGGCTACGCAGTATTTT. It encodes CASSYSGLAATQYF.

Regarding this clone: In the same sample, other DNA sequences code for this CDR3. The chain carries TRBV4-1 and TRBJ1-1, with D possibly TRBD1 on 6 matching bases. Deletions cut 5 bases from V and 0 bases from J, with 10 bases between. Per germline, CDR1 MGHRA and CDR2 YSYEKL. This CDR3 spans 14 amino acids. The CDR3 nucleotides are TGCGCCAGCAGCTTACAGGGCATGAACACTGAAGCTTTCTTT. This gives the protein CASSLQGMNTEAFF.

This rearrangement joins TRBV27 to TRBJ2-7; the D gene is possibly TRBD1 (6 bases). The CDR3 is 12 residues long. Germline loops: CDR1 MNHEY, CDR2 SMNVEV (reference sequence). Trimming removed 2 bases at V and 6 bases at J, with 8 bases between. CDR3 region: CASSLVGAEQYF. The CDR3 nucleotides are TGTGCCAGCAGTTTAGTGGGGGCCGAGCAGTACTTC.

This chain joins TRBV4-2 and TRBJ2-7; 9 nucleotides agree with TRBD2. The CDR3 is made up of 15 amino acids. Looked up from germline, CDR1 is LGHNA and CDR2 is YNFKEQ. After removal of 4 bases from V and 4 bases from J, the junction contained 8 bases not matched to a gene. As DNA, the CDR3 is TGTGCCAGCAGCCCCGGACTAGCGCAAACTTACGAGCAGTACTTC. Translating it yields CASSPGLAQTYEQYF.

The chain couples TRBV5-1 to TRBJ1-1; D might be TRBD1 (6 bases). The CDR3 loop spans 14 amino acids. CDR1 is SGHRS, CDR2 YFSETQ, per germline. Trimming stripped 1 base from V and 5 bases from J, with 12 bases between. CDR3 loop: CASSLQGRETEAFF. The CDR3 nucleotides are TGCGCCAGCAGCTTGCAGGGGCGCGAAACTGAAGCTTTCTTT.

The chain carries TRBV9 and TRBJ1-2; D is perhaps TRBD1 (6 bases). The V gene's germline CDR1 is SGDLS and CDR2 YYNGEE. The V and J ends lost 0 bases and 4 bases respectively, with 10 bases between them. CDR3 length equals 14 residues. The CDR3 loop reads CASSVATGFYGYTF. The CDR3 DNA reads TGTGCCAGCAGCGTAGCTACAGGGTTCTATGGCTACACCTTC.

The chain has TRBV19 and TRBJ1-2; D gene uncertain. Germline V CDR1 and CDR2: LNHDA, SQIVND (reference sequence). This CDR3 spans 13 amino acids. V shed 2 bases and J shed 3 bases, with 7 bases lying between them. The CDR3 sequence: CASSITGDYGYTF. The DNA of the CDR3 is TGTGCCAGTAGTATAACCGGGGACTATGGCTACACCTTC.

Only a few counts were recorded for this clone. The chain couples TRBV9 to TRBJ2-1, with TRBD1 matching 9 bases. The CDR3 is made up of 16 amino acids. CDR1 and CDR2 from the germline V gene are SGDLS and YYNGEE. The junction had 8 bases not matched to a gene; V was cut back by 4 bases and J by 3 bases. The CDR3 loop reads CASSQGNRGHYNEQFF. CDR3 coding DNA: TGTGCCAGCAGCCAGGGGAACAGGGGGCACTACAATGAGCAGTTCTTC.

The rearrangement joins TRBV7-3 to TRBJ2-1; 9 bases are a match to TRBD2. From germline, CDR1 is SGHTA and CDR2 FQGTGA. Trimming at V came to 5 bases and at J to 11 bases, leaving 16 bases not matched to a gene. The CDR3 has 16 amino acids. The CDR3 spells CASSTSGTSPELKQFF. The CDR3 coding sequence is TGTGCCAGCAGCACCTCCGGGACTAGCCCAGAGCTAAAGCAGTTCTTC.

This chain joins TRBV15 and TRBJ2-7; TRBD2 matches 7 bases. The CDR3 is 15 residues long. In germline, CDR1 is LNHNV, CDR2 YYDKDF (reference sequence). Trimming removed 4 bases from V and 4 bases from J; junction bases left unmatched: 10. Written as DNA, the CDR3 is TGTGCCACCAGCAATTCCCGGGAGGCCCCGTACGAGCAGTACTTC. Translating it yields CATSNSREAPYEQYF.

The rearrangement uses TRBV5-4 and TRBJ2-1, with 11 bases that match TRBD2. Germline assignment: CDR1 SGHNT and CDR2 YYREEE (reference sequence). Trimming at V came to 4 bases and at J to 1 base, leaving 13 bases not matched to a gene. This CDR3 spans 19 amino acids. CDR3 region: CASSPKGLAEFWSYNEQFF. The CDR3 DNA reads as TGTGCCAGCAGCCCAAAGGGACTAGCGGAATTTTGGTCCTACAATGAGCAGTTCTTC.

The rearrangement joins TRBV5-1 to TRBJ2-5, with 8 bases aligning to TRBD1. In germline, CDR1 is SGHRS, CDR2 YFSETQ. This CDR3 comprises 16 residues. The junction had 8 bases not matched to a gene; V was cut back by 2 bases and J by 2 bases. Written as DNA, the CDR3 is TGCGCCAGCAGCTTAACGACAGGGGTGGTACAAGAGACCCAGTACTTC. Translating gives CASSLTTGVVQETQYF.

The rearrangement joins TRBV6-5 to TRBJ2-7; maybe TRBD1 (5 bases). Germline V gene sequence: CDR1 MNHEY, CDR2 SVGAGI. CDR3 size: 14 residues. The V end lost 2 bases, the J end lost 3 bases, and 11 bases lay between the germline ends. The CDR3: CASSYRGRVYEQYF. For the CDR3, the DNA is TGTGCCAGCAGTTACAGGGGCAGGGTCTACGAGCAGTACTTC.

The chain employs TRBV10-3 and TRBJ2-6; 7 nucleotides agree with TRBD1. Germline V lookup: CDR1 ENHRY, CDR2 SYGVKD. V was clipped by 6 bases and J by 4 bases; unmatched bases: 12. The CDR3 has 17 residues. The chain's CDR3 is CAISGILTGEGANVLTF. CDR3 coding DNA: TGTGCCATCAGCGGGATCCTTACAGGGGAAGGGGCCAACGTCCTGACTTTC.

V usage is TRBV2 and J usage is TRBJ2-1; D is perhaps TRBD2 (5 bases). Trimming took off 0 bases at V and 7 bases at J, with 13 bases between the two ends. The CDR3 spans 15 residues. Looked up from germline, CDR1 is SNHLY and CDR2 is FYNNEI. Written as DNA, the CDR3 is TGTGCCAGCAGTGAAGCGATCGAGGGTAGGAATGAGCAGTTCTTC. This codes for CASSEAIEGRNEQFF.

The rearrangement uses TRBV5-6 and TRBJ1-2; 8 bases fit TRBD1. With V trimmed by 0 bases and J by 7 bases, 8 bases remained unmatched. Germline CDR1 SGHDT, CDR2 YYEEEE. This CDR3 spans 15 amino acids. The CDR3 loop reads CASSLGAGGVGGYTF. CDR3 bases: TGTGCCAGCAGCTTGGGCGCAGGGGGCGTGGGTGGCTACACCTTC.

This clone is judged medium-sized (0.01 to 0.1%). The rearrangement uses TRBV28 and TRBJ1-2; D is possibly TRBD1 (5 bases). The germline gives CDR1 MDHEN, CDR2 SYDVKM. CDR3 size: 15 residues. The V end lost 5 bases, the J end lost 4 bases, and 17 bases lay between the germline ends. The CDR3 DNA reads TGTGCCAGCAGTCCCCGTGGGGCCCTGGGCTATGGCTACACCTTC. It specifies CASSPRGALGYGYTF.